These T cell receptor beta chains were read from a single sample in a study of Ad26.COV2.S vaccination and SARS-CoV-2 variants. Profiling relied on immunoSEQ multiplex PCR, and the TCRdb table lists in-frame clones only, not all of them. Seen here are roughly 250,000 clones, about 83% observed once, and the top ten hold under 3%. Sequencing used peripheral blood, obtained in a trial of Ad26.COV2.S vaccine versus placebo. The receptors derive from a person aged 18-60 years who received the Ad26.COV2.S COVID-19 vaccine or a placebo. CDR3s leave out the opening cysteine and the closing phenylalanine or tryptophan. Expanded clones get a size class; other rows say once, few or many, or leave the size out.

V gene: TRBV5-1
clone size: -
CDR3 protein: ASSLEGVGAKNIQY

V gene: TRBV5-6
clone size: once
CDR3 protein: ASSLAAGISTDTQY

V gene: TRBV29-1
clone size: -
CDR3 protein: SIVEQGLAKNIQY

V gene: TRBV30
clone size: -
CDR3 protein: AWSAGTGGIADTQY

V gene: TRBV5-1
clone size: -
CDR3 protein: ASSLASEGNTIY

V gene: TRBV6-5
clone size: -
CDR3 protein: ASSRDRDSNEQF

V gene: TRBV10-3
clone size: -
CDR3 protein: AISESTGGNQPQH

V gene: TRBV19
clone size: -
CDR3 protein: ASSITGGRETQY

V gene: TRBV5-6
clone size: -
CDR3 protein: ASSSGTSGGAY

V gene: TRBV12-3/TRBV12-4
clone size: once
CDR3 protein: ASSFLRDTQY

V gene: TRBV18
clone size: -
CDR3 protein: ASSPISVSNEKLF